This T cell receptor beta chain originates from a study of cytotoxic CD8 clonotypes in ibrutinib-treated CLL (dated by TCRdb to about 2021). For the study in its entirety: The cohort was composed of roughly ten relapsed/refractory and about 15 treatment-naive patients; IGHV unmutated status was identified in roughly 18 patients. Every sample from remission and from progressive disease was obtained while the patients were still on ibrutinib. Cryopreserved peripheral blood mononuclear cells were obtained before treatment, at response, and at either sustained remission or disease progression. Longitudinal samples were obtainable from about 30% of the roughly 86 participants in the trial. An average of around 260,000 productive templates and 94,082 productive rearrangements was obtained per sample. Responses were partial in some 24 patients and complete in 2; after median about 68 months follow-up, about 14 stayed in remission and some twelve progressed. Samples at response were collected after a median of about 12 months of treatment, with a range of about 6 to 40 months. Results the study describes overall, beyond this receptor: At ibrutinib response clonality went up, during sustained remission it held steady, and at progression it dropped back toward baseline. Sustained-remission and progressing patients did not have matched sampling times, and lymph node repertoires were not examined. Baseline clonality exceeded that of age-matched healthy donors and correlated strongly with circulating CD8+ T-cell counts. Public clonotypes were rare and either shrank or stayed stable during treatment, and the rise in clonality at ibrutinib response reflected expansion of private clonotypes.

On a MiSeq, deep resolution sequencing aimed for a depth between 1 in 1 million and 1 in 200,000 T cells, with each clonotype covered about 9.9x on average. The immunoSEQ hsTCRB Kit was used to generate the TCR beta libraries. Per the original workflow: The data were analyzed with ImmunoSEQ Analyzer and ImmunoSEQ Data Assistant, and V, D and J gene assignments followed IMGT definitions. Clonality, with values ranging from 0 to 1, was calculated as one minus the normalized Shannon entropy of productive rearrangement frequencies. Only overrepresented clonotypes making up at least 0.05% of the repertoire of each patient were included in the public clonotype analysis. Repertoires from some 14 age-matched healthy donors in immuneACCESS were used as clonality controls. Imported from immuneACCESS, the table was reduced by TCRdb to in-frame sequences with V and J called. These copies leave out some clones; in studies compared against another copy, an unresolved V gene accounts for under half, and the cause of the remainder is not known. V, J and clone size are those of that table, while D and trimming were read from the DNA. The sample contains about 120,000 clones, about 58% of them found a single time. Together, the top ten hold 37% of the sample.

Including the terminal cysteine and phenylalanine, the CDR3 comprises 13 residues. CDR3 DNA only is kept here, 39 bases in frame from base 1. Cut back by 5 bases and 7 bases, the V and J ends lie 14 bases apart. CDR1 SGHTA and CDR2 FQGTGA are derived from the germline V gene. Per the publication, the time point label means: approximately 25 months on ibrutinib. Around 2 micrograms of genomic DNA were extracted from cryopreserved PBMCs for TCR beta library preparation. Longitudinal blood samples from CLL patients on ibrutinib monotherapy were analyzed using high-throughput TCR beta sequencing. The patients took part in an open-label, single-center phase 2 trial of ibrutinib monotherapy. This clone has more than one count but fewer than ten. Its antigen has not been determined. One base away there is no much larger clone; base qualities are not given.

Here the sequenced sample was PBMCs, taken after 24 months of ibrutinib treatment. The receptor's source is a human donor with chronic lymphocytic leukemia. The rearranged segments are TRBV7-3 and TRBJ2-5, with TRBD2 perhaps the D gene, on 6 matching bases. The DNA sequence reads TGTGCCAGCAGCAACCGGGACGGGGGGACCCAGTACTTC. Its coded protein is CASSNRDGGTQYF.